These 5 T cell receptor beta chains were sequenced from one sample in a study of blood T cells in healthy people across ages. The second PCR ran about 6 to 11 cycles with a sample-barcoded 5' primer and J-beta primers. One entry per CDR3 protein results from TCRdb running MiXCR on the 5' RACE reads. The sample contains around 800,000 distinct CDR3 sequences, around two fifths of which appear only once. The sequencing input was blood. The receptors were gathered from a man aged 55 to 70 in good health.

This clonotype was counted many times. One end of the junction is discordant with germline, which a read error may explain. This chain connects TRBV5-1 to TRBJ1-2; TRBD1 agrees at 8 bases. There are 13 residues in the CDR3. CDR1 and CDR2 from the germline V gene are SGHRS and YFSETQ. CDR3 DNA: TGTGCCAGCAGTCCAGGACAGGGTTATGGCTACACCTTC. Encoded protein: CASSPGQGYGYTF.

This clonotype has a handful of counts. The chain employs TRBV6-6 and TRBJ2-7; possible D gene TRBD1, 6 bases. The J call may be mistaken, given a closer DNA end match to TRBJ2-4. The CDR3 is made up of 15 amino acids. Germline V lookup: CDR1 MNHNY, CDR2 SVGAGI (reference sequence). CDR3 sequence reads: CASILGAQGGNIQYF. The DNA of the CDR3 is TGTGCCAGCATATTGGGGGCTCAAGGTGGAAACATTCAGTACTTC.

This rearrangement joins TRBV20-1 to TRBJ1-5; unclear D gene. V dropped 0 bases and J dropped 4 bases, with 19 bases sitting between them. The CDR3 is 17 residues long. The germline CDR1 and CDR2 sequences are DFQATT and SNEGSKA (reference sequence). The CDR3 reads CSARDGTYGLRNQPQHF. The DNA for the CDR3 is TGCAGTGCTAGAGATGGTACGTACGGCCTTCGGAATCAGCCCCAGCATTTT.

The chain has TRBV5-1 and TRBJ1-1; D remains unclear. V lost 2 bases to trimming and J lost 5 bases, with 10 bases between them. This CDR3 contains 13 residues. Germline values: CDR1 SGHRS, CDR2 YFSETQ. The CDR3 loop is CASSFGERTEAFF. The CDR3 bases are TGCGCCAGCAGCTTTGGAGAGAGGACTGAAGCTTTCTTT.

The CDR3 DNA sequence: TGTGCCAGCAGAACCGTAGAGACCCAGTACTTC. Protein sequence: CASRTVETQYF. The chain employs TRBV6-5 and TRBJ2-7, with unresolved D. TRBJ2-5 explains the end of the DNA better; the J call may be wrong. There are 11 residues in the CDR3. Germline V gene lookup returns CDR1 MNHEY and CDR2 SVGAGI.